Below are 13 T cell receptor beta chains sequenced from a single sample in a study of T cells in Graves' hyperthyroidism and ophthalmopathy. RNA transcripts provided the source from which TCR beta CDR3 regions were amplified. HTBI primers were the set used in a first-round RT-PCR of the TCR CDR3. MiXCR was run by TCRdb on the multiplex PCR reads, yielding one entry per CDR3 protein. The repertoire consists of a few hundred thousand distinct CDR3 sequences, with just over 45% occurring once and the leading ten covering about 7.8%. Material for sequencing was peripheral blood or thyroid tissue (not recorded which). These receptors all stem from a woman aged 18 to 35 with Graves' hyperthyroidism.

This clonotype has only a few counts. The CDR3 here is CASSFARRGSPLHF. The CDR3, as DNA: TGTGCCAGCAGTTTCGCCAGGAGGGGTTCACCCCTCCACTTT. The J gene is TRBJ1-6, the V gene TRBV12-3 or TRBV12-4; D perhaps matches TRBD1 (5 bases). The V end lost 3 bases, the J end lost 9 bases, and 12 bases lay between the germline ends. The CDR3 is 14 residues long.

The chain links TRBV7-2 to TRBJ2-7; 7 bases map to TRBD2. V dropped 6 bases and J dropped 4; count of bases not matched to a gene: 12. Germline V gives CDR1 SGHTA, CDR2 FQGNSA. This CDR3 region has 15 residues. CDR3 nucleotides: TGTGCCAGCAGACAGGAAGCGGGAAATGGTTACGAGCAGTACTTC. Protein product: CASRQEAGNGYEQYF.

This clonotype came up once. The chain couples TRBV29-1 to TRBJ2-7, with TRBD2 identical over 11 bases. Trimming cost V 3 bases and J 1 base; bases outside gene matches: 2. This CDR3 comprises 14 residues. The germline gives CDR1 SQVTM, CDR2 ANQGSEA. CDR3: CSVETSGISYEQYF. The CDR3 DNA reads as TGCAGCGTTGAGACTAGCGGGATTTCCTACGAGCAGTACTTC.

The chain combines TRBV7-8 with TRBJ2-3; D is undetermined. CDR3 length equals 13 residues. The germline V gene encodes CDR1 SGHVS and CDR2 FQNEAQ. Trimming left V 7 bases short and J 2 bases short, with 10 bases between. The CDR3 sequence is CASTTTNTDTQYF. CDR3 nucleotides: TGTGCCAGCACGACGACAAACACAGATACGCAGTATTTT.

The J gene is TRBJ1-4, the V gene TRBV20-1; D not certain. With 3 bases removed from V and 0 bases from J, the gap between germline ends came to 8 bases. This CDR3 contains 14 residues. Germline V gene data show CDR1 as DFQATT and CDR2 as SNEGSKA (reference sequence). The CDR3 region is CSASSGTTNEKLFF. In nucleotides, the CDR3 is TGCAGTGCTAGTTCCGGGACAACTAATGAAAAACTGTTTTTT.

The V call is TRBV15, the J call TRBJ2-6, with D possibly matching TRBD1 (7 bases). Germline V gene lookup returns CDR1 LNHNV and CDR2 YYDKDF (reference sequence). There are 15 residues in the CDR3. V lost 1 base to trimming and J lost 10 bases, with 14 bases between them. CDR3 in amino acids: CATSRGTGGVNVLTF. The CDR3 DNA follows: TGTGCCACCAGCAGAGGGACAGGCGGGGTGAACGTCCTGACTTTC.

The gene calls are TRBV2 and TRBJ1-2; 7 nucleotides agree with TRBD1. With 5 bases clipped from V and 3 bases from J, the junction kept 6 bases outside the gene matches. The CDR3 sequence is 14 residues long. Germline V gives CDR1 SNHLY, CDR2 FYNNEI. This CDR3 reads CASSRGRGDYGYTF. In DNA form, the CDR3 reads TGTGCCAGCAGTAGGGGGCGAGGGGACTATGGCTACACCTTC.

The chain joins TRBV2 to TRBJ2-3; D is unclear. The CDR3 is 13 residues long. V lost 2 bases to trimming and J lost 5 bases, with 8 bases between them. Germline V gene sequence: CDR1 SNHLY, CDR2 FYNNEI. CDR3 bases: TGTGCCAGCAGTGAATTCGTAAGAGATACGCAGTATTTT. It encodes CASSEFVRDTQYF.

About this clonotype: A much larger clone differs by one base, so this may be a read error. This chain connects TRBV19 to TRBJ1-1, with TRBD1 matching 10 bases. The CDR3 spans 15 residues. Trimming at V came to 5 bases and at J to 3 bases, leaving 6 bases not matched to a gene. CDR1 and CDR2 (germline): LNHDA, SQIVND (reference sequence). DNA for the CDR3: TGTGCCAGTAGTGTGACAGGGGGCGTGGACACTGAAGCTTTCTTT. This codes for CASSVTGGVDTEAFF.

The CDR3 bases are TGTGCCAGCAGCCTGGACGTCAACATTAATGGCTACACCTTC. Translating gives CASSLDVNINGYTF. V is TRBV5-4 and J is TRBJ1-2; D is unresolved. The V end lost 4 bases, the J end lost 6 bases, and 16 bases lay between the germline ends. This CDR3 comprises 14 residues. Germline V gives CDR1 SGHNT, CDR2 YYREEE (reference sequence).

In this sample, this clonotype turned up once. Since a much larger clone is just one base distant, this may be a read error. This chain joins TRBV7-9 and TRBJ2-5; D is unclear. V was cut by 5 bases and J by 4 bases, with 14 bases left in between. Germline CDR1 reads SEHNR; CDR2 reads FQNEAQ (reference sequence). This CDR3 is 14 amino acids long. The CDR3 is CASSPRVVGETQYF. The CDR3 DNA is TGTGCCAGCAGCCCCCGGGTGGTGGGAGAGACCCAGTACTTC.

There are many counts of this clonotype. This chain links TRBV15 with TRBJ2-5; a possible D gene is TRBD1 (5 bases). This CDR3 contains 15 residues. Germline CDR1 is LNHNV and CDR2 is YYDKDF (reference sequence). V lost 5 bases and J 5 bases, leaving 18 bases between the germline ends. CDR3 region: CATSRQKLMGETQYF. The CDR3 DNA reads as TGTGCCACCAGCCGACAGAAGTTGATGGGTGAGACCCAGTACTTC.

The chain links TRBV7-8 to TRBJ1-1; TRBD1 might be the D (6 bases). There are 11 residues in the CDR3. V was pared by 8 bases and J by 5 bases, with 9 bases between. CDR1 SGHVS and CDR2 FQNEAQ come from the germline V gene. CDR3 region: CASGGRTEAFF. Written as DNA, the CDR3 is TGTGCCAGCGGGGGGCGGACTGAAGCTTTCTTT.